One sample yielded the 18 T cell receptor beta chains listed below, sequenced in a study of blood T cell repertoires in COVID-19. TCRdb's table, derived via immunoSEQ multiplex PCR, lists solely in-frame clones and lacks some. In the table there are about 260,000 clones, about 87% of which are singletons. The sequencing input was peripheral blood. Receptor source: a human donor in a cohort sampled during active COVID-19.

The V and J genes are TRBV6-1 and TRBJ2-7; D possibly corresponds to TRBD1 (6 bases). V lost 3 bases and J 4 bases, leaving 13 bases between the germline ends. Germline loops: CDR1 MNHNS, CDR2 SASEGT. The length of the CDR3 is 14 residues. The CDR3 sequence is CASSDPGHKYEQYF. For the CDR3, the DNA is TGTGCCAGCAGTGACCCGGGACATAAATACGAGCAGTACTTC.

The chain combines TRBV7-9 with TRBJ1-2, with 7 nucleotides matching TRBD1. V lost 5 bases and J lost 2; bases outside the gene matches: 2. There are 13 residues in the CDR3. The germline gives CDR1 SEHNR, CDR2 FQNEAQ (reference sequence). The CDR3 DNA is TGTGCCAGCAGCCCGGGACAGAACTATGGCTACACCTTC. It encodes CASSPGQNYGYTF.

This sequence joins TRBV4-3 and TRBJ1-4; TRBD1 might be the D (6 bases). Between the trimmed V and J ends, which lost 4 bases and 3 bases, there was a span of 27 bases. Germline loops: CDR1 LGHNA, CDR2 YSLEER. CDR3 size: 20 residues. The CDR3 DNA follows: TGCGCCAGCAGCCCCTTTGCGGGGGCGCAGGGGCAACTAGCTAATGAAAAACTGTTTTTT. Its translation is CASSPFAGAQGQLANEKLFF.

The genes are TRBV29-1 and TRBJ2-1, with 10 positions matching TRBD2. CDR3 length equals 14 residues. After removal of 7 bases from V and 5 bases from J, the junction contained 8 bases not matched to a gene. Germline lookup yields CDR1 SQVTM and CDR2 ANQGSEA. The CDR3 spells CSDSRAGGNNEQFF. CDR3 coding DNA: TGCAGCGACTCTCGAGCGGGAGGGAACAATGAGCAGTTCTTC.

The rearrangement uses TRBV5-1 and TRBJ1-3; 9 bases are a match to TRBD1. The CDR3 contains 19 residues. Germline values: CDR1 SGHRS, CDR2 YFSETQ. V dropped 0 bases and J dropped 3; count of bases not matched to a gene: 13. CDR3 sequence (DNA): TGCGCCAGCAGCTTGGCCGGGACAGGGAGACTGGGAGTTGGAAACACCATATATTTT. Encoded protein: CASSLAGTGRLGVGNTIYF.

The chain is built from TRBV6-5 and TRBJ1-2; 10 bases match TRBD1. Losses at the gene ends were 5 bases for V and 8 bases for J; bases not matched to a gene: 8. This CDR3 spans 14 amino acids. CDR1 is MNHEY and CDR2 is SVGAGI in the germline V gene. The CDR3 region has the DNA TGTGCCAGCAGTCCTCGACAGGGGGCCTCGGGCTACACCTTC. It encodes CASSPRQGASGYTF.

The chain carries TRBV5-6 and TRBJ1-1; TRBD1 aligns across 7 bases. J was trimmed by 3 bases and V by 4 bases; bases with no gene match: 18. This CDR3 has 18 amino acids. Per germline, CDR1 SGHDT and CDR2 YYEEEE. The CDR3 loop reads CASSARLRDSHRDTEAFF. The CDR3 nucleotides read TGTGCCAGCAGCGCTAGACTCCGGGACAGTCATAGAGACACTGAAGCTTTCTTT.

This chain connects TRBV5-1 to TRBJ2-1, with TRBD1 as a possible D gene (5 bases). The V gene lost 1 base and the J gene lost 4 bases, with 12 bases spanning the gap. The CDR3 runs to 15 residues. Per the germline V gene, CDR1 is SGHRS and CDR2 is YFSETQ. CDR3 loop: CASSLPRVGYNEQFF. In DNA form, the CDR3 reads TGCGCCAGCAGCTTGCCCAGGGTTGGATACAATGAGCAGTTCTTC.

The chain combines TRBV27 with TRBJ2-7, with D possibly TRBD2 on 6 matching bases. CDR3 length equals 14 residues. V shed 5 bases and J shed 0 bases, with 11 bases lying between them. Per germline, CDR1 MNHEY and CDR2 SMNVEV (reference sequence). CDR3 coding DNA: TGTGCCAGCAGTCGCAATAGCGGCTCCTACGAGCAGTACTTC. It translates to CASSRNSGSYEQYF.

This clone was detected only once. The V and J genes are TRBV5-4 and TRBJ2-7; TRBD1 might be the D (5 bases). The CDR3 length is 15 residues. Germline loops: CDR1 SGHNT, CDR2 YYREEE (reference sequence). V lost 0 bases and J lost 4, with 14 bases in between. The CDR3 is CASSLAGKVGYEQYF. As DNA, the CDR3 is TGTGCCAGCAGCTTGGCAGGGAAGGTGGGTTACGAGCAGTACTTC.

This clone was picked up one time. The genes are TRBV11-2 and TRBJ2-1; 7 bases are a match to TRBD1. The ends lost 5 bases at V and 5 bases at J; junction bases unmatched: 12. Germline V gene data show CDR1 as SGHAT and CDR2 as FQNNGV. CDR3 length: 16 residues. CDR3 amino acids: CASSSVTGDYHNEQFF. The DNA for the CDR3 is TGTGCCAGCAGCAGCGTAACAGGGGATTATCACAATGAGCAGTTCTTC.

The rearrangement joins TRBV7-8 to TRBJ2-5; D gene uncertain. V lost 5 bases, J lost 4 bases, and 11 bases lay in between. The CDR3 is made up of 13 amino acids. Germline V gene lookup returns CDR1 SGHVS and CDR2 FQNEAQ. The CDR3 nucleotides read TGTGCCAGCAGCAAGAGACACGGAGAGACCCAGTACTTC. This encodes CASSKRHGETQYF.

The rearrangement uses TRBV9 and TRBJ2-3, with 7 positions matching TRBD1. V shed 4 bases, J shed 4 bases, and the junction held 3 bases outside the gene matches. CDR1 is SGDLS, CDR2 YYNGEE, per germline. The CDR3 is made up of 13 amino acids. The CDR3 reads CASSRQGPDTQYF. The CDR3 coding sequence is TGTGCCAGCAGCAGACAGGGCCCAGATACGCAGTATTTT.

This chain links TRBV10-2 with TRBJ1-2, with 9 bases lining up with TRBD1. This CDR3 is 14 amino acids long. Germline V gives CDR1 WSHSY, CDR2 SAAADI. With 2 bases clipped from V and 5 bases from J, the junction kept 3 bases outside the gene matches. The DNA of the CDR3 is TGCGCCAGCAGTGAGCGGACAGGGGCATATGGCTACACCTTC. Translating gives CASSERTGAYGYTF.

The chain links TRBV5-1 to TRBJ1-2, with 11 bases matching TRBD1. Germline V lookup: CDR1 SGHRS, CDR2 YFSETQ. The junction had 12 bases not matched to a gene; V was cut back by 4 bases and J by 4 bases. This CDR3 spans 17 amino acids. CDR3 region: CASSLNPSGTGGYGYTF. In nucleotides, the CDR3 is TGCGCCAGCAGCCTAAACCCCTCCGGGACAGGGGGCTATGGCTACACCTTC.

The V gene is TRBV7-2, the J gene TRBJ2-7, with 8 bases fitting TRBD2. V gave up 1 base and J gave up 0 bases; unmatched junction bases: 5. This CDR3 comprises 16 residues. Germline V lookup: CDR1 SGHTA, CDR2 FQGNSA. CDR3 nucleotides: TGTGCCAGCAGCTTAGGAGAGACTAGCGCCTCCTACGAGCAGTACTTC. This translates into CASSLGETSASYEQYF.

The chain couples TRBV19 to TRBJ2-1, with a weak D call TRBD2 (6 bases). Trimming removed 10 bases at V and 0 bases at J, with 16 bases between. The CDR3 has 15 residues. Per the germline V gene, CDR1 is LNHDA and CDR2 is SQIVND (reference sequence). The CDR3 DNA follows: TGTGCCACCGTTGGGCGGGGAGGCTCCTACAATGAGCAGTTCTTC. Translated: CATVGRGGSYNEQFF.

This clone was recorded once. The chain couples TRBV28 to TRBJ1-2; 9 positions agree with TRBD1. V shed 3 bases and J 4 bases; nucleotides not matched to a gene: 6. The CDR3 runs to 15 residues. The germline CDR1 and CDR2 sequences are MDHEN and SYDVKM. The CDR3 loop is CASSFVRQGGYGYTF. The CDR3 nucleotides read TGTGCCAGCAGTTTTGTGAGACAGGGGGGCTATGGCTACACCTTC.